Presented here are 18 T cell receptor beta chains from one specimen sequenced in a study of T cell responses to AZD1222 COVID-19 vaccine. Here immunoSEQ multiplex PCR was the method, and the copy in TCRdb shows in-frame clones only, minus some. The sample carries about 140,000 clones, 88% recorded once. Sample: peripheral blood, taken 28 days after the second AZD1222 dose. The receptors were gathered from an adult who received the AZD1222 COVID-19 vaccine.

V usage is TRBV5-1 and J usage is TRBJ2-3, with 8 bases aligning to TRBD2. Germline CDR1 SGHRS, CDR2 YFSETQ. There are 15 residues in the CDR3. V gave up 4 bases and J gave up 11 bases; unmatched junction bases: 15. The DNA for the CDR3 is TGCGCCAGCAGCCCCAGCGGGGGAACAACGGGGGGGCAGTATTTT. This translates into CASSPSGGTTGGQYF.

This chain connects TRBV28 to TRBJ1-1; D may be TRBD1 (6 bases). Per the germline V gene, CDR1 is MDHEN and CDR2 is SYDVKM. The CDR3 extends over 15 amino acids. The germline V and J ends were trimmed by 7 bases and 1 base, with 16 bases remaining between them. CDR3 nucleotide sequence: TGTGCCAGCACCGAAGGGGGGGGGAGGAACACTGAAGCTTTCTTT. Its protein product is CASTEGGGRNTEAFF.

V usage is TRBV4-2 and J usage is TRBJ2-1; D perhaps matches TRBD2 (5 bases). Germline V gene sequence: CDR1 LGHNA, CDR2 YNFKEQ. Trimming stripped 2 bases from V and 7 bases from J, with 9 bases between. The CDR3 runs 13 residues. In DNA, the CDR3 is TGTGCCAGCAGCCAACCACCGGGAAATGAGCAGTTCTTC. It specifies CASSQPPGNEQFF.

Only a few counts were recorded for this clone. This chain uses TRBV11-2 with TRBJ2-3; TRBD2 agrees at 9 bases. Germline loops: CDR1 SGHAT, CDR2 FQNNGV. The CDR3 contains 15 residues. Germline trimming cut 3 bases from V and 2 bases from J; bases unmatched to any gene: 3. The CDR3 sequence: CASSFSGSSTDTQYF. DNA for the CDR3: TGTGCCAGCAGCTTTAGCGGGAGTTCCACAGATACGCAGTATTTT.

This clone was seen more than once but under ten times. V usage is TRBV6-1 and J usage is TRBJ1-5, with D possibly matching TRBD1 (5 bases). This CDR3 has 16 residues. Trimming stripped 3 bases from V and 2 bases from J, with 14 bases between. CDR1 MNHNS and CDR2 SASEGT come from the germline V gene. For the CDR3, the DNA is TGTGCCAGCAGTGATCGAGGTGGAGGGGGCAATCAGCCCCAGCATTTT. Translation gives CASSDRGGGGNQPQHF.

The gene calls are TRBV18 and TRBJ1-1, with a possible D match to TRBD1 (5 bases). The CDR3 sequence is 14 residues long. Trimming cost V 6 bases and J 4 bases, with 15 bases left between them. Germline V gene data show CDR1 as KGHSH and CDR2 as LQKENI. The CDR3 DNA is TGTGCCAGCTCTCGCGTGGGGGGGAGCACTGAAGCTTTCTTT. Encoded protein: CASSRVGGSTEAFF.

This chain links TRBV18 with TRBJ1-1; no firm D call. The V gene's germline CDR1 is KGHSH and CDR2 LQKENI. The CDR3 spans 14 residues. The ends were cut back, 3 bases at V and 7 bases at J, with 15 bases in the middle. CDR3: CASSPTSASREAFF. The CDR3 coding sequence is TGTGCCAGCTCACCGACCTCAGCCTCGCGTGAAGCTTTCTTT.

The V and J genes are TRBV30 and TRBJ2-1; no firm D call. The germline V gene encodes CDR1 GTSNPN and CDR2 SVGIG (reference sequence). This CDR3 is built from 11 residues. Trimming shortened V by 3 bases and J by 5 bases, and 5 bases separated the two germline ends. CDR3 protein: CAWRENNEQFF. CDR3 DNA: TGTGCCTGGAGGGAAAACAATGAGCAGTTCTTC.

The CDR3 region is CASSFPKVTGGHNEQFF. The CDR3 nucleotides read TGTGCCAGCAGCTTCCCTAAAGTTACGGGGGGTCACAATGAGCAGTTCTTC. V gene TRBV7-9 combines with J gene TRBJ2-1; the match to TRBD2 covers 7 bases. The CDR3 runs to 17 residues. With V trimmed by 3 bases and J by 5 bases, 13 bases remained unmatched. Germline V gene sequence: CDR1 SEHNR, CDR2 FQNEAQ (reference sequence).

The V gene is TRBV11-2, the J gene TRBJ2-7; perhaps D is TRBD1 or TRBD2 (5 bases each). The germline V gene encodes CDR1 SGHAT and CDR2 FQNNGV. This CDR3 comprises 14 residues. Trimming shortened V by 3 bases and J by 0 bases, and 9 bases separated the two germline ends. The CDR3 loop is CASSFKGSSYEQYF. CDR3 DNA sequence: TGTGCCAGCAGCTTCAAGGGGAGCTCCTACGAGCAGTACTTC.

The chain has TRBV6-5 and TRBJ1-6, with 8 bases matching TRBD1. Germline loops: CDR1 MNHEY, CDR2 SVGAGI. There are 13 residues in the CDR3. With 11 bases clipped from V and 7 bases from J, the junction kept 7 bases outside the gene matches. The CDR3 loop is CAGWTGKNSPLHF. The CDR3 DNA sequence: TGTGCCGGATGGACAGGGAAGAATTCACCCCTCCACTTT.

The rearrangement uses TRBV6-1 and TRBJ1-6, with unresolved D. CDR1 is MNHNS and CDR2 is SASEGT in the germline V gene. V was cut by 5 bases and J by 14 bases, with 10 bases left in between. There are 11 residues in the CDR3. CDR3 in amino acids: CASSPNEALHF. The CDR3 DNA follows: TGTGCCAGCAGTCCAAATGAAGCCCTCCACTTT.

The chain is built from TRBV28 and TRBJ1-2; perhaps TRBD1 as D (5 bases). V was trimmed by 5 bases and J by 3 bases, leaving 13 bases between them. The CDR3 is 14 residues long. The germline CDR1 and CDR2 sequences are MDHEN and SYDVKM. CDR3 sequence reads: CASSTRGDDYGYTF. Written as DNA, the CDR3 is TGTGCCAGCAGTACAAGAGGGGACGACTATGGCTACACCTTC.

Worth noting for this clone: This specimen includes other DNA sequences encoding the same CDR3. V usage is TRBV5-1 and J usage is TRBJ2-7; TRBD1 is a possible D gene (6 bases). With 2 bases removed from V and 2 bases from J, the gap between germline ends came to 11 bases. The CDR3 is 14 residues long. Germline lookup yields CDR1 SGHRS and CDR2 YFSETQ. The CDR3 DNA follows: TGCGCCAGCAGCTTCCTTGGACAGACCTACGAGCAGTACTTC. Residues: CASSFLGQTYEQYF.

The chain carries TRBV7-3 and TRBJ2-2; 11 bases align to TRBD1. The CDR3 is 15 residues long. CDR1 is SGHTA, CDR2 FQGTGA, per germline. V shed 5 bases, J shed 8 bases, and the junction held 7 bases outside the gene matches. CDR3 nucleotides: TGTGCCAGCAGCCGAGGACAGGGGGCAAGTGGGGAGCTGTTTTTT. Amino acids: CASSRGQGASGELFF.

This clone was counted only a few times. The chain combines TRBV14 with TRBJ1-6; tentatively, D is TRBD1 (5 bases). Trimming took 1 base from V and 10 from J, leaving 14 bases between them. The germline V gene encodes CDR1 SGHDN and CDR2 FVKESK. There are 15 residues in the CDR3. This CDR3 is CASSQVRGFRSPLHF. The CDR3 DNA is TGTGCCAGCAGCCAAGTTCGGGGGTTTAGGTCACCCCTCCACTTT.

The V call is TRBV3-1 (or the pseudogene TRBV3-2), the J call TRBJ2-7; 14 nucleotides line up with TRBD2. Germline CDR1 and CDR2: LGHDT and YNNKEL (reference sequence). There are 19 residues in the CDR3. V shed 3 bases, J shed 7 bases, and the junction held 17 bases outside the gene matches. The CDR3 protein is CASSQETPGLAGARGEQYF. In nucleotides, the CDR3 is TGTGCCAGCAGCCAGGAAACTCCGGGACTAGCGGGAGCTCGAGGTGAGCAGTACTTC.

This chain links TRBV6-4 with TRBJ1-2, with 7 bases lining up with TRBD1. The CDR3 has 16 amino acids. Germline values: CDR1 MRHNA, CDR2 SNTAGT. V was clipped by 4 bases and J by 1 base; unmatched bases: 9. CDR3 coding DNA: TGTGCCAGCAGTGGCGGGACAGATCCTATTAACTATGGCTACACCTTC. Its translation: CASSGGTDPINYGYTF.